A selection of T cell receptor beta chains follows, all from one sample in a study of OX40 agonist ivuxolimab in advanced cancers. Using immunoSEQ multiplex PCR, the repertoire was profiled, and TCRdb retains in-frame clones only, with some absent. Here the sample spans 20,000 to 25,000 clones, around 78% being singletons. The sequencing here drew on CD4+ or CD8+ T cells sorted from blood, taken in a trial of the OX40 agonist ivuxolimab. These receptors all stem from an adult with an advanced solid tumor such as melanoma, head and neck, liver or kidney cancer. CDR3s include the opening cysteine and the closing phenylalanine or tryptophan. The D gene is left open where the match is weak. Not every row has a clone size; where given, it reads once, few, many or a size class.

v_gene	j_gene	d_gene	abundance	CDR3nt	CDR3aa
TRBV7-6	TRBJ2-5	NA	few	TGTGCCAGCAGCTTAGAAGGCTTAGCAAGGATCCAAGAGACCCAGTACTTC	CASSLEGLARIQETQYF
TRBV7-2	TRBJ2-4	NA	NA	TGTGCCAGCAGCTTAGGGAAAAACATTCAGTACTTC	CASSLGKNIQYF
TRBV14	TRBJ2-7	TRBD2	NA	TGTGCCAGCAGCCCGAGCGGGAGGTTCGAGCAGTACTTC	CASSPSGRFEQYF
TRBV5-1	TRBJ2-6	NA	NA	TGCGCCAGCAGCTCTCTGGGCTCTGGGGCCAACGTCCTGACTTTC	CASSSLGSGANVLTF
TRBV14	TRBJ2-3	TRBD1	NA	TGTGCCAGCAGCCCCATGGACAGGATTCGGGGCACAGATACGCAGTATTTT	CASSPMDRIRGTDTQYF
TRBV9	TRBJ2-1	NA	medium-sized	TGTGCCAGCAGCTTGCTCGGGGATGAGCAGTTCTTC	CASSLLGDEQFF
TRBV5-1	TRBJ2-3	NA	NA	TGCGCCAGCAGCTTGCGCCCATTAACAGGGAACCCAGATACGCAGTATTTT	CASSLRPLTGNPDTQYF
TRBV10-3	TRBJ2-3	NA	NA	TGTGCCATCAGTGTGGTTTCGGCAGATACGCAGTATTTT	CAISVVSADTQYF
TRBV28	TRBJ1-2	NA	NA	TGTGCCAGCAGTTTACAGGCTATCTATGGCTACACCTTC	CASSLQAIYGYTF
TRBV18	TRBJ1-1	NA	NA	TGTGCCAGCTCACCCCCGGTTAAGCTTCCAGCTTTCTTT	CASSPPVKLPAFF
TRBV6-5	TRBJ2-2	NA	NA	TGTGCCAGCAGTTACTTGACCGGGAACACCGGGGAGCTGTTTTTT	CASSYLTGNTGELFF
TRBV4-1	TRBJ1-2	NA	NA	TGCGCCAGCAGCCAACCTCCGGGACAAGATAACTATGGCTACACCTTC	CASSQPPGQDNYGYTF
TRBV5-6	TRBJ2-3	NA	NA	TGTGCCAGCAGCCTCGAGCGGGTTAGCACAGATACGCAGTATTTT	CASSLERVSTDTQYF
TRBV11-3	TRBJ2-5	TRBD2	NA	TGTGCCAGCAGCTTAGGGAGGACTAGCGGGGGGGCTGGTGAGACCCAGTACTTC	CASSLGRTSGGAGETQYF
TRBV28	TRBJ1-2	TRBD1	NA	TGTGCCAGCAGCCCTTCTAGGACAGGCGAATATGGCTACACCTTC	CASSPSRTGEYGYTF
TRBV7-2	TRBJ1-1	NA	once	TGTGCCAGCAGCTCGCCTTGGATGTCCACTGAAGCTTTCTTT	CASSSPWMSTEAFF
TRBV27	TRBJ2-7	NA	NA	TGTGCCAGTCGGGGCTCTATCTACGAGCAGTACTTC	CASRGSIYEQYF
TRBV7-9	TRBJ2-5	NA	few	TGTGCCAGCAGCCCAAGTGGCGGGGCTGAAGAAGAGACCCAGTACTTC	CASSPSGGAEEETQYF
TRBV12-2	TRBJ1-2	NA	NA	TGTGCAAGTCTCCGGGGACAACGTAACTATGGCTACACCTTC	CASLRGQRNYGYTF
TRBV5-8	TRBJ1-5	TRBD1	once	TGTGCCAGCAGCTTATGGTTGGACAGGGGGAATCAGCCCCAGCATTTT	CASSLWLDRGNQPQHF
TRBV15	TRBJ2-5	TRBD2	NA	TGTGTCACCAGCAGAGTTTCGGGGGGGATAGAGACCCAGTACTTC	CVTSRVSGGIETQYF
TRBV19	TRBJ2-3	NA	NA	TGTGCCAGTAGTCCTGACTGGGGCACGCAGTATTTT	CASSPDWGTQYF
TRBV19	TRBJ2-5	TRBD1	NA	TGTGCCAGTAGTCCTACCGGGACAGCTCTTGTAGAGACCCAGTACTTC	CASSPTGTALVETQYF
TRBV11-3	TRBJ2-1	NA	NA	TGTGCCAGCAGCCAAGATGAGGACTCGAGCTCCTACAATGAGCAGTTCTTC	CASSQDEDSSSYNEQFF
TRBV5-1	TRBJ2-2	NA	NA	TGCGCCAGCAGCTTGGCGGTTTTCGGGGAGCTGTTTTTT	CASSLAVFGELFF
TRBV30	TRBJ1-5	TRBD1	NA	TGTGCCTGGAGTGCCGCGACAGGGTATCGACAGCCCCAGCATTTT	CAWSAATGYRQPQHF
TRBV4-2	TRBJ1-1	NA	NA	TGTGCCAGCAGCCTTCAGGTCAGAGGCACTGAAGCTTTCTTT	CASSLQVRGTEAFF
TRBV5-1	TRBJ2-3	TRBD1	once	TGCGCCAGCAGCTTGTTAGGACCGGGTAGACAGGGGTTTACAGATACGCAGTATTTT	CASSLLGPGRQGFTDTQYF
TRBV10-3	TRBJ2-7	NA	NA	TGTGCCATCAGGAGCAGGGTAGGTGGGTTAGGGGAGCAGTACTTC	CAIRSRVGGLGEQYF
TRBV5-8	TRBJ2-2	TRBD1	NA	TGTGCCAGCAGCTTGGGTGGACAGGGTTCCGGGGAGCTGTTTTTT	CASSLGGQGSGELFF
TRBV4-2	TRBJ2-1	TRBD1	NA	TGTGCCAGCAGCCAAGTAGGGCAGGGGGTTGTGCAGTTCTTC	CASSQVGQGVVQFF
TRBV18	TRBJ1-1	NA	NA	TGTGCCAGCTCACCACCGTGGGGTGGTAGTGAAGCTTTCTTT	CASSPPWGGSEAFF
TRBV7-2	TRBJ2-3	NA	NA	TGTGCCAGCAGCTTCGGACGCGCTAGCACAGATACGCAGTATTTT	CASSFGRASTDTQYF
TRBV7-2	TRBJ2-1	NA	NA	TGTGCCAGCAGCTCCGACTCTCCTGAGCAGTTCTTC	CASSSDSPEQFF
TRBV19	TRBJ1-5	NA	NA	TGTGCCAGTAGCAAAATGCTAGGTGTCTCTAGCAATCAGCCCCAGCATTTT	CASSKMLGVSSNQPQHF
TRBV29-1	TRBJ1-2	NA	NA	TGCAGCGTCGCCACCGGGGGGGCAGGGGGCTACACCTTC	CSVATGGAGGYTF
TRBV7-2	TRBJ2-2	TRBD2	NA	TGTGCCAGCAGCTTCTCGGGACTAGGAGGGGCCGGGGAGCTGTTTTTT	CASSFSGLGGAGELFF
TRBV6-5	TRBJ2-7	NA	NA	TGTGCCAGCTCTGAGGGGGGCGCAGGAGCCGGCGAGCAGTACTTC	CASSEGGAGAGEQYF
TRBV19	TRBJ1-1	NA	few	TGTGCCAGTAGTATAGGGACCTTTGAAGCTTTCTTT	CASSIGTFEAFF
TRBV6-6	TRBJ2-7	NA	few	TGTGCCAGCAGCCAAGGACAGCCACCATACGAGCAGTACTTC	CASSQGQPPYEQYF
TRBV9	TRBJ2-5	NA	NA	TGTGCCAGCAGCCAGATGTCGTTCCAAGAGACCCAGTACTTC	CASSQMSFQETQYF
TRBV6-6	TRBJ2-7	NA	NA	TGTGCCAGCAGACAGGTCTACGAGCAGTACTTC	CASRQVYEQYF
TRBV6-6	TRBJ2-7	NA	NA	TGTGCCAGCAGTTACCAAGGCCTCTCCTACGAGCAGTACTTC	CASSYQGLSYEQYF
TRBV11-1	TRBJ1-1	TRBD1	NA	TGTGCCAGCAGCATAAGCCGACAGGGGGGTACTGAAGCTTTCTTT	CASSISRQGGTEAFF
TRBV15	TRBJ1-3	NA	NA	TGTGCCACCAGCAGAGTAATTCGTGGCAGTGGAAACACCATATATTTT	CATSRVIRGSGNTIYF
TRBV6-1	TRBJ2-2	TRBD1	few	TGTGCCATACGCCCCGGGACAGAGACCGGGGAGCTGTTTTTT	CAIRPGTETGELFF
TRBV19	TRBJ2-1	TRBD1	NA	TGTGCCAGTAGTAGCACAGGGGGCGATGAGCAGTTCTTC	CASSSTGGDEQFF